The rows below give T cell receptor beta chains drawn from one sample of a study of cytomegalovirus exposure and HLA in healthy donors. Produced via immunoSEQ multiplex PCR; TCRdb's table is partial and in-frame only. The sample has around 130,000 clones; roughly 80% are singletons. The specimen sequenced was PBMCs. The receptors derive from a boy younger than 18 in good health and CMV-seronegative. The CDR3 runs from the conserved cysteine through the conserved F or W. D genes are given only for firm matches. Clone size appears in some rows only: once, few, many, or a class for an expanded clone.

V gene: TRBV2; D gene: .; J gene: TRBJ1-5; clone size: .; CDR3 DNA: TGTGCCAGCAACTACATCGAGGGAGGAGGTCAGCCCCAGCATTTT; CDR3 protein: CASNYIEGGGQPQHF
V gene: TRBV30; D gene: TRBD1; J gene: TRBJ1-6; clone size: .; CDR3 DNA: TGTGCCTGGAGTGTAGGACAGGAAAATTCACCCCTCCACTTT; CDR3 protein: CAWSVGQENSPLHF
V gene: TRBV7-9; D gene: TRBD2; J gene: TRBJ2-1; clone size: .; CDR3 DNA: TGTGCCAGCATCCATCCGGGACTAGCGGGCAATGAGCAGTTCTTC; CDR3 protein: CASIHPGLAGNEQFF
V gene: TRBV6-6; D gene: TRBD2; J gene: TRBJ2-1; clone size: .; CDR3 DNA: TGTGCCAGCACCTACCCGGGACTAGCGATGGAGCATGAGCAGTTCTTC; CDR3 protein: CASTYPGLAMEHEQFF
V gene: TRBV11-2; D gene: .; J gene: TRBJ2-7; clone size: once; CDR3 DNA: TGTGCCGCCGCCCCTGACAGTACCTACGAGCAGTACTTC; CDR3 protein: CAAAPDSTYEQYF
V gene: TRBV2; D gene: TRBD1; J gene: TRBJ1-2; clone size: .; CDR3 DNA: TGTGCCAGCAGCGAAACAGGGGAGAGCTACACCTTC; CDR3 protein: CASSETGESYTF
V gene: TRBV5-4; D gene: .; J gene: TRBJ2-2; clone size: .; CDR3 DNA: TGTGCCAGCAGCTTCCTAAACACCGGGGAGCTGTTTTTT; CDR3 protein: CASSFLNTGELFF
V gene: TRBV5-1; D gene: TRBD2; J gene: TRBJ2-1; clone size: .; CDR3 DNA: TGCGCCAGCAGCCTGGGCGGTCGGGAGGGCGCCGCTGAGCAGTTCTTC; CDR3 protein: CASSLGGREGAAEQFF
V gene: TRBV6-5; D gene: TRBD1; J gene: TRBJ2-3; clone size: .; CDR3 DNA: TGTGCCAGCAGTCCTGCGACAGGGGGCACAGATACGCAGTATTTT; CDR3 protein: CASSPATGGTDTQYF
V gene: TRBV29-1; D gene: TRBD2; J gene: TRBJ2-1; clone size: .; CDR3 DNA: TGCAGCGTTGAAGTCGGGGGGGTGTACAATGAGCAGTTCTTC; CDR3 protein: CSVEVGGVYNEQFF
V gene: TRBV27; D gene: .; J gene: TRBJ2-3; clone size: .; CDR3 DNA: TGTGCCAGCAGTCTCTGGACTCCTAGCACAGATACGCAGTATTTT; CDR3 protein: CASSLWTPSTDTQYF
V gene: TRBV4-3; D gene: .; J gene: TRBJ1-3; clone size: few; CDR3 DNA: TGCGCCAGCAGCCAAGATACCCACTGGGGGGCTGGAAACACCATATATTTT; CDR3 protein: CASSQDTHWGAGNTIYF
V gene: TRBV27; D gene: .; J gene: TRBJ1-1; clone size: .; CDR3 DNA: TGTGCCAGCAGTTCGGTGGGGGGGTTGACTGAAGCTTTCTTT; CDR3 protein: CASSSVGGLTEAFF
V gene: TRBV30; D gene: .; J gene: TRBJ1-2; clone size: few; CDR3 DNA: TGTGCCTGGAGTGGAACAGTATTCTATGGCTACACCTTC; CDR3 protein: CAWSGTVFYGYTF
V gene: TRBV6-1; D gene: TRBD1; J gene: TRBJ2-4; clone size: .; CDR3 DNA: TGTGCCAGCAGTGAAGGCAGGGGGCTCATTCAGTACTTC; CDR3 protein: CASSEGRGLIQYF
V gene: TRBV7-3; D gene: TRBD1; J gene: TRBJ1-5; clone size: .; CDR3 DNA: TGTGCCAGCAGCTCAGACCGGGACAGGGCGTTAGATAGCAATCAGCCCCAGCATTTT; CDR3 protein: CASSSDRDRALDSNQPQHF
V gene: TRBV18; D gene: TRBD2; J gene: TRBJ2-2; clone size: .; CDR3 DNA: TGTGCCAGCTCACCTCCGGGACTAGCGGGAGTGTGGGACACCGGGGAGCTGTTTTTT; CDR3 protein: CASSPPGLAGVWDTGELFF
V gene: TRBV30; D gene: .; J gene: TRBJ1-6; clone size: .; CDR3 DNA: TGTGCCTGGAGTGTTCTCGATGAGAATTCACCCCTCCACTTT; CDR3 protein: CAWSVLDENSPLHF
V gene: TRBV30; D gene: TRBD2; J gene: TRBJ2-3; clone size: .; CDR3 DNA: TGTGCCTGGAGTGCAGCGGGAATGGATACGCAGTATTTT; CDR3 protein: CAWSAAGMDTQYF
V gene: TRBV5-1; D gene: .; J gene: TRBJ1-1; clone size: .; CDR3 DNA: TGCGCCAGCAGCTCATCACAGGTTTCTGAAGCTTTCTTT; CDR3 protein: CASSSSQVSEAFF
V gene: TRBV30; D gene: .; J gene: TRBJ1-5; clone size: .; CDR3 DNA: TGTGCCTGGAGTTCCCGATTGACAGCGCAGCCCCAGCATTTT; CDR3 protein: CAWSSRLTAQPQHF
V gene: TRBV11-3; D gene: TRBD2; J gene: TRBJ2-2; clone size: .; CDR3 DNA: TGTGCCAGCAGCCCTGGGACTAGCAGCACCGGGGAGCTGTTTTTT; CDR3 protein: CASSPGTSSTGELFF
V gene: TRBV30; D gene: .; J gene: TRBJ1-2; clone size: .; CDR3 DNA: TGTGCCTGGAGGGACAGAATCGGCTACACCTTC; CDR3 protein: CAWRDRIGYTF
V gene: TRBV25-1; D gene: .; J gene: TRBJ2-7; clone size: few; CDR3 DNA: TGTGCCAGCAGTGATGGGCAGTTTTACGAGCAGTACTTC; CDR3 protein: CASSDGQFYEQYF
V gene: TRBV6-5; D gene: TRBD1; J gene: TRBJ2-7; clone size: once; CDR3 DNA: TGTGCCGTCACCGGACAGGGGACCTACGAGCAGTACTTC; CDR3 protein: CAVTGQGTYEQYF
V gene: TRBV4-3; D gene: .; J gene: TRBJ1-3; clone size: .; CDR3 DNA: TGCGCCAGCAGCCAAGAGGTTCCGGGAAACATATATTTT; CDR3 protein: CASSQEVPGNIYF
V gene: TRBV9; D gene: .; J gene: TRBJ2-5; clone size: .; CDR3 DNA: TGTGCCAGCAGCGTAGGGGGGGAGTGGCTAGAGACCCAGTACTTC; CDR3 protein: CASSVGGEWLETQYF
V gene: TRBV9; D gene: .; J gene: TRBJ2-7; clone size: .; CDR3 DNA: TGTGCCAGCAGCGCCGGGTCCGGTATCTACGAGCAGTACTTC; CDR3 protein: CASSAGSGIYEQYF
V gene: TRBV27; D gene: TRBD1; J gene: TRBJ2-1; clone size: .; CDR3 DNA: TGTGCCAGCAGTTCCGAACCTACTACAGGGGGCTACTACAATGAGCAGTTCTTC; CDR3 protein: CASSSEPTTGGYYNEQFF
V gene: TRBV30; D gene: TRBD1; J gene: TRBJ1-3; clone size: .; CDR3 DNA: TGCGCCTGGAGCGAAGGGACAGGAGGATTCTCTGGAAACACCATATATTTT; CDR3 protein: CAWSEGTGGFSGNTIYF
V gene: TRBV6-6; D gene: .; J gene: TRBJ2-4; clone size: .; CDR3 DNA: TGTGCCAGCAGTCACGAAACATTAGCCAAAAACATTCAGTACTTC; CDR3 protein: CASSHETLAKNIQYF
V gene: TRBV4-3; D gene: TRBD2; J gene: TRBJ2-1; clone size: .; CDR3 DNA: TGCGCCAGCAGCCAAGAACTAGCGTTATCCTACAATGAGCAGTTCTTC; CDR3 protein: CASSQELALSYNEQFF
V gene: TRBV6-5; D gene: .; J gene: TRBJ1-2; clone size: .; CDR3 DNA: TGTGCCAGCAGTTACCGACAGAGTTATGGCTACACCTTC; CDR3 protein: CASSYRQSYGYTF
V gene: TRBV6-5; D gene: .; J gene: TRBJ1-3; clone size: .; CDR3 DNA: TGTGCCAGCAGTTACTCGGCGGAACCAAACACCATATATTTT; CDR3 protein: CASSYSAEPNTIYF
V gene: TRBV6-6; D gene: TRBD2; J gene: TRBJ2-1; clone size: .; CDR3 DNA: TGTGCCAGCAGCCCCCGTTTGACTAGCGGTTACAATGAGCAGTTCTTC; CDR3 protein: CASSPRLTSGYNEQFF
V gene: TRBV5-6; D gene: .; J gene: TRBJ2-2; clone size: .; CDR3 DNA: TGTGCCAGCAGCTGGCGCCGGGTTATGGGCACCGGGGAGCTGTTTTTT; CDR3 protein: CASSWRRVMGTGELFF
V gene: TRBV5-6; D gene: TRBD1; J gene: TRBJ1-3; clone size: few; CDR3 DNA: TGTGCCAGCAGCACCCAACAGGGGGCAGAAGGAAACACCATATATTTT; CDR3 protein: CASSTQQGAEGNTIYF
V gene: TRBV7-9; D gene: TRBD2; J gene: TRBJ2-7; clone size: .; CDR3 DNA: TGTGCCAGCAGCTTAGCGGGAGGGCCAGACGAGCAGTACTTC; CDR3 protein: CASSLAGGPDEQYF
V gene: TRBV19; D gene: TRBD1; J gene: TRBJ2-7; clone size: .; CDR3 DNA: TGTGCCAGTAGTATCTCCGGACCACCTCGGACAGGCGCACCCTACGAGCAGTACTTC; CDR3 protein: CASSISGPPRTGAPYEQYF
V gene: TRBV5-1; D gene: TRBD1; J gene: TRBJ1-2; clone size: .; CDR3 DNA: TGCGCCAGCAGCCCGACCGGGACAGGGGGGTATGGCTACACCTTC; CDR3 protein: CASSPTGTGGYGYTF
V gene: TRBV18; D gene: TRBD2; J gene: TRBJ2-5; clone size: .; CDR3 DNA: TGTGCCAGCTCCCTCGCTAGCGGGACATCAGAGACCCAGTACTTC; CDR3 protein: CASSLASGTSETQYF
V gene: TRBV6-5; D gene: .; J gene: TRBJ1-2; clone size: .; CDR3 DNA: TGTGCCAGCAGTTACCGGGGGGTACCCTATGGCTACACCTTC; CDR3 protein: CASSYRGVPYGYTF
V gene: TRBV7-6; D gene: .; J gene: TRBJ2-2; clone size: .; CDR3 DNA: TGTGCCAGCAGCCCCCCGGGGTGGGGGGAGAACACCGGGGAGCTGTTTTTT; CDR3 protein: CASSPPGWGENTGELFF
V gene: TRBV30; D gene: TRBD1; J gene: TRBJ2-7; clone size: once; CDR3 DNA: TGTGCCGCGACTGGGACAGGAGCAAGCGATTTGTACTTC; CDR3 protein: CAATGTGASDLYF
V gene: TRBV7-9; D gene: .; J gene: TRBJ2-1; clone size: .; CDR3 DNA: TGTGCCAGCAGCTTAGCGAGCATCGGGACTGGATTTTACAATGAGCAGTTCTTC; CDR3 protein: CASSLASIGTGFYNEQFF
V gene: TRBV5-1; D gene: TRBD1; J gene: TRBJ2-2; clone size: few; CDR3 DNA: TGCGCCAGCAGCTTGGCGACAGGGGGCCGGGAGCTGTTTTTT; CDR3 protein: CASSLATGGRELFF
V gene: TRBV9; D gene: TRBD2; J gene: TRBJ2-2; clone size: .; CDR3 DNA: TGTGCCAGCAGCGTTGTAGCGGGGCTAAACACCGGGGAGCTGTTTTTT; CDR3 protein: CASSVVAGLNTGELFF
V gene: TRBV4-3; D gene: .; J gene: TRBJ2-2; clone size: few; CDR3 DNA: TGCGCCAGCAGCCAAGATTGGACGGGAGACACCGGGGAGCTGTTTTTT; CDR3 protein: CASSQDWTGDTGELFF
V gene: TRBV15; D gene: TRBD1; J gene: TRBJ1-2; clone size: .; CDR3 DNA: TGTGCCACCAGCAGAGGGACAGGGGCCAACAACTATGGCTACACCTTC; CDR3 protein: CATSRGTGANNYGYTF
V gene: TRBV30; D gene: .; J gene: TRBJ1-2; clone size: .; CDR3 DNA: TGTGCCTGGAGTGTGGGGGGGGGCTACACCTTC; CDR3 protein: CAWSVGGGYTF
V gene: TRBV6-1; D gene: TRBD2; J gene: TRBJ2-1; clone size: .; CDR3 DNA: TGTGCCAGCAGTGTGACTAGCGGGAGAGGACCCTACAATGAGCAGTTCTTC; CDR3 protein: CASSVTSGRGPYNEQFF
V gene: TRBV29-1; D gene: .; J gene: TRBJ2-3; clone size: .; CDR3 DNA: TGCAGCATCCCTCTAACGCCAGGGGGGACAGATACGCAGTATTTT; CDR3 protein: CSIPLTPGGTDTQYF
V gene: TRBV7-6; D gene: .; J gene: TRBJ2-5; clone size: .; CDR3 DNA: TGTGCCAGCAGCGATGTCGAGGGGGTTCGAGAGACCCAGTACTTC; CDR3 protein: CASSDVEGVRETQYF